This T cell receptor (beta chain) was sequenced for a study of blood T cell repertoires in COVID-19. Germline lookup yields CDR1 LNHDA and CDR2 SQIVND (reference sequence). The CDR3 covers 12 residues. V lost 3 bases and J lost 15; bases outside the gene matches: 8. The protocol was immunoSEQ multiplex PCR, while the TCRdb copy is restricted to in-frame clones and leaves out a portion. The sample carries 250,000 to 300,000 clones, roughly 89% recorded once. Those enrolled, adults aged 18 to 89 years, came from about 24 US areas. The V gene is TRBV19, the J gene TRBJ2-1, with 7 positions matching TRBD2. The sample comprised PBMCs or T cells enriched from blood (not recorded which). The receptor comes from a man in his forties who had recovered from COVID-19. CDR3 nucleotides: TGTGCCAGTAGTATCCCTCCGACTAGCTTGTTCTTC. This codes for CASSIPPTSLFF. The full variable domain, with the rest looked up from reference TRBV19 and TRBJ2-1, is DGGITQSPKYLFRKEGQNVTLSCEQNLNHDAMYWYRQDPGQGLRLIYYSQIVNDFQKGDIAEGYSVSREKKESFPLTVTSAQKNPTAFYLCASSIPPTSLFFGPGTRLTVL.